This entry concerns a single TCR beta chain. The antigen is unknown. Researchers report immunoSEQ v3.0 was run at survey level. Data came from immunoSEQ multiplex PCR; TCRdb stores just in-frame clones and leaves some out. The sample yields some 28,000 clones, around 87% seen once. One or more pre-ART and two or more post-ART PBMC samples were available from each donor. This sample was taken from a study of long-term antiretroviral therapy in people with HIV. Study summary: The earliest specimens came about a decade ahead of the 2015 immediate-ART recommendation.

General study findings and limits: Controls exceeded HIV repertoires in CDR3 length range.

This clonotype was sampled from a woman younger than 35 with HIV. The sample was unsorted PBMCs, taken 0.5 years after starting antiretroviral therapy.

CDR3 amino acids: CASWEPGGPAFF. DNA of the CDR3: TGTGCCAGTTGGGAGCCAGGGGGACCAGCTTTCTTT. The gene calls are TRBV7-9 and TRBJ1-1; TRBD1 aligns across 7 bases. Germline loops: CDR1 SEHNR, CDR2 FQNEAQ (reference sequence). Trimming took 9 bases from V and 10 from J; bases not matched to a gene: 11. The CDR3 has 12 residues.